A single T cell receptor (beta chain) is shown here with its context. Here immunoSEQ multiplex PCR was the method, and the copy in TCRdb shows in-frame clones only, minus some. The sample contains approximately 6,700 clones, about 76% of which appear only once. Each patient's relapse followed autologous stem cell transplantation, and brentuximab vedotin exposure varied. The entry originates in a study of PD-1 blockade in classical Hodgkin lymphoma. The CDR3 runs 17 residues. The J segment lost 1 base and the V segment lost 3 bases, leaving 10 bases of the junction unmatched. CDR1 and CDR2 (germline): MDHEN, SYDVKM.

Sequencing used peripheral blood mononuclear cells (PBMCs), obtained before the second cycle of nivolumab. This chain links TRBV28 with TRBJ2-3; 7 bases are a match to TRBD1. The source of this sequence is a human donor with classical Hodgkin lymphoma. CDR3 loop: CASSFTTGLLGTDTQYF. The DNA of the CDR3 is TGTGCCAGCAGTTTTACGACAGGGCTCCTGGGCACAGATACGCAGTATTTT.